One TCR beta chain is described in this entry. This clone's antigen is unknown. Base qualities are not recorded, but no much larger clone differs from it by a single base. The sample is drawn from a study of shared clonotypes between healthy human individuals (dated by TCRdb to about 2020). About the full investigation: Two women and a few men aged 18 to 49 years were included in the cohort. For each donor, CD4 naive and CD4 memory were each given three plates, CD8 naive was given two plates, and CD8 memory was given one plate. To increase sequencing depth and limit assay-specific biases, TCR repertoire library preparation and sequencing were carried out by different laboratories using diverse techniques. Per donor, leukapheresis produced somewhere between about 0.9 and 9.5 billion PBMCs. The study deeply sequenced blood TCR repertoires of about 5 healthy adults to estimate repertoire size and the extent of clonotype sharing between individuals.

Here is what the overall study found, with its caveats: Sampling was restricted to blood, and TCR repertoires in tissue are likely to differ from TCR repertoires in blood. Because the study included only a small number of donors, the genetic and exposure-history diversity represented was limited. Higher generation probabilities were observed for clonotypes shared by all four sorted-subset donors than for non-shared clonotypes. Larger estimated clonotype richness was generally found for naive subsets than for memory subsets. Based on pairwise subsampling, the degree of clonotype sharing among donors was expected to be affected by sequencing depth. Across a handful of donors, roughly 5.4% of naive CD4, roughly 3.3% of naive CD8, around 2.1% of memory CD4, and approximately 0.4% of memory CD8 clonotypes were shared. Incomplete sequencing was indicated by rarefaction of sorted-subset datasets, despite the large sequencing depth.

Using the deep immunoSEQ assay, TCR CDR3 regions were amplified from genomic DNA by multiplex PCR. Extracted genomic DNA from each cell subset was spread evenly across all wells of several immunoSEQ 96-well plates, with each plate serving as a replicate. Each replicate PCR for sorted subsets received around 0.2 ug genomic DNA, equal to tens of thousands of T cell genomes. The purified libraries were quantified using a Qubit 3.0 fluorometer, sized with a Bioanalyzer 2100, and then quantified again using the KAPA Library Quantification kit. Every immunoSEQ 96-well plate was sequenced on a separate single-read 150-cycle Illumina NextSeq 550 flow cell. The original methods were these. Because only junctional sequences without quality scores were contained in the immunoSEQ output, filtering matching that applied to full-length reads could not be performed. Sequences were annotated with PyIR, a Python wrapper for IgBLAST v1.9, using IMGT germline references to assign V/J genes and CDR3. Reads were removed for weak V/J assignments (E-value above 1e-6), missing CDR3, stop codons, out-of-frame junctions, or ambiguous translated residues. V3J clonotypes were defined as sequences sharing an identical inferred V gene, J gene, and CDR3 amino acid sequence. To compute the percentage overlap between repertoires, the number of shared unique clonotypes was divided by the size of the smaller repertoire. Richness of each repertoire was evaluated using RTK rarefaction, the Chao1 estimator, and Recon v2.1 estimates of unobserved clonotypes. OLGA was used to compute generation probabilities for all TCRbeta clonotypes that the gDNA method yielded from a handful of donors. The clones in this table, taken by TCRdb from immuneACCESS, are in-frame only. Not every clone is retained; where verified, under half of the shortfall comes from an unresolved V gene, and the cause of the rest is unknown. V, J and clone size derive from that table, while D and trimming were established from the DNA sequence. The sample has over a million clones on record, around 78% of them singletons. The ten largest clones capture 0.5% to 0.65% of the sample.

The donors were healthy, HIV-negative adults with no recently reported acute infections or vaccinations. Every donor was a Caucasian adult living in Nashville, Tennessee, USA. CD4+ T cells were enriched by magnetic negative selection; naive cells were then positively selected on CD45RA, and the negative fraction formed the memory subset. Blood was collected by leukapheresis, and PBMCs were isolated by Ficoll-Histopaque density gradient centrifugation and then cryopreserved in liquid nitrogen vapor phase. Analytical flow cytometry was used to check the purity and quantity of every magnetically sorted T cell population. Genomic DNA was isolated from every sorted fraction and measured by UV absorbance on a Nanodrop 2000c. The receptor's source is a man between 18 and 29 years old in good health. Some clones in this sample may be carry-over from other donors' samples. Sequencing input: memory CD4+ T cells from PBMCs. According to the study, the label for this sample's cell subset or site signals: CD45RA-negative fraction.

Here is the DNA: TGTGCCAGCAGCATGGGGCTTACGGAGGAAAAACTGTTTTTT. The encoded protein is CASSMGLTEEKLFF. The chain is made from TRBV7-2 and TRBJ1-4, and possibly TRBD1, on 5 matching bases. From the germline V gene, CDR1 is SGHTA and CDR2 is FQGNSA. Trimming takes 5 bases from V and 8 bases from J, and the germline ends sit 15 bases apart. The CDR3, cysteine through phenylalanine, is 14 amino acids long. Kept here is only the CDR3 DNA, which spans 42 bases and is read in frame from base 1.